What follows is one TCR beta chain and its context. This sample stems from a study of blood T cell repertoires in COVID-19. At the level of the study: The United States, Italy and Spain were the sources of the acute and convalescent COVID-19 samples.

TCRdb keeps only in-frame clones here, not all; method: immunoSEQ multiplex PCR. The sample consists of 300,000 to 450,000 clones, over 85% of them appearing once. Trimming removed 5 bases from V and 2 bases from J, with 12 bases in between. In germline, CDR1 is SGHRS, CDR2 YFSETQ. CDR3 length: 14 amino acids. The sequence was obtained from a woman in her sixties or seventies with COVID-19, enrolled during active disease. This chain uses TRBV5-1 with TRBJ2-3; TRBD2 might be the D (6 bases). Sequenced input: peripheral blood. CDR3 in amino acids: CASRTRSSTDTQYF. CDR3 nucleotide sequence: TGCGCCAGCAGGACTAGATCTTCCACAGATACGCAGTATTTT.